This T cell receptor (beta chain) comes out of a study of blood T cell repertoires in COVID-19. At the level of the study: There were acute and convalescent COVID-19 samples, and they came from the United States, Italy and Spain. From T cells, B-cell-depleted T cells, or PBMCs came the material, which was cDNA or gDNA.

Study processing details: Using reference gene primer amplification, nucleated cell counts were estimated. Some clones are missing from TCRdb's copy, which holds only in-frame ones; the method was immunoSEQ multiplex PCR. V and J calls and clone size are copied from that table; D and trimming were computed from the DNA. The sample yields 650,000 to 800,000 clones, 75% to 90% seen once. This sequence was found in a woman under 30 with acute or convalescent COVID-19. The source material was peripheral blood.

CDR3 nucleotide sequence: TGTGCCAGCAGCTTAGGGGTCAGGGGCTCCTACGAGCAGTACTTC. Protein: CASSLGVRGSYEQYF. The rearrangement joins TRBV7-8 to TRBJ2-7, with D perhaps TRBD1 (6 bases). This CDR3 is 15 amino acids long. CDR1 SGHVS and CDR2 FQNEAQ come from the germline V gene. V was pared by 1 base and J by 0 bases, with 10 bases between. Looking up the rest from reference TRBV7-8 and TRBJ2-7 gives the full variable domain: GAGVSQSPRYKVAKRGQDVALRCDPISGHVSLFWYQQALGQGPEFLTYFQNEAQLDKSGLPSDRFFAERPEGSVSTLKIQRTQQEDSAVYLCASSLGVRGSYEQYFGPGTRLTVT.